This TCR beta chain originates from a study of lymphopenia after photon versus proton radiotherapy. The data were produced by immunoSEQ multiplex PCR, yet TCRdb's version contains in-frame clones alone and is incomplete. The data hold about 34,000 clones, with around 82% observed a single time. Study observations and caveats: A bigger post-nadir fall in TCR diversity correlated inversely with survival time in deceased patients.

The V gene lost 2 bases and the J gene lost 4 bases, with 11 bases spanning the gap. Germline CDR1 reads SNHLY; CDR2 reads FYNNEI. The CDR3 covers 15 residues. Regarding this clone: Its matching antigen is unknown.

The starting material was peripheral blood, obtained from a patient treated with proton-based radiotherapy. The source of this sequence is a woman between 65 and 79 years old with pancreatic cancer. The rearrangement links TRBV2 to TRBJ2-2, with D uncertain. DNA for the CDR3: TGTGCCAGCAGTGAACTTCGGCAGCCCACCGGGGAGCTGTTTTTT. Translation: CASSELRQPTGELFF.